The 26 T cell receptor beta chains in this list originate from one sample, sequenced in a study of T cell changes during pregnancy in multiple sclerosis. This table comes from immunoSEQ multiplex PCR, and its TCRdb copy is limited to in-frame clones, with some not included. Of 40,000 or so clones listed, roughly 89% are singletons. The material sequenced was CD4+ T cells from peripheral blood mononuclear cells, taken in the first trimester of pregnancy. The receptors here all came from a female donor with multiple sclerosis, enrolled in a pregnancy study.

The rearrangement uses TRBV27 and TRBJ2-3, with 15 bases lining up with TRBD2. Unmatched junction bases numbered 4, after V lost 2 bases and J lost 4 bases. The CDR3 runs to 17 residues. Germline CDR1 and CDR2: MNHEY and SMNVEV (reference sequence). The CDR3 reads CASSLGTSGRRADTQYF. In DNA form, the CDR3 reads TGTGCCAGCAGTTTAGGGACTAGCGGGAGGAGGGCAGATACGCAGTATTTT.

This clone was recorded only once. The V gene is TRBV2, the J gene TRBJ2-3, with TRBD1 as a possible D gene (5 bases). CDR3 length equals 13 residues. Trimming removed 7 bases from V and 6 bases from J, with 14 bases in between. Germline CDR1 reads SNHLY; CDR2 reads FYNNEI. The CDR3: CASTATAEDTQYF. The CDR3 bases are TGTGCCAGCACTGCGACAGCCGAGGATACGCAGTATTTT.

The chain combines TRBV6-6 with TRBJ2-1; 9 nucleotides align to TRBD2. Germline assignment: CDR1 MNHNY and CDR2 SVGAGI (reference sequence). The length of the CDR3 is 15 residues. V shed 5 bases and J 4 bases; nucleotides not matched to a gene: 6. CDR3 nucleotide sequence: TGTGCCAGCAGTCCCCGAGCGGGAGGATACAATGAGCAGTTCTTC. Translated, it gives CASSPRAGGYNEQFF.

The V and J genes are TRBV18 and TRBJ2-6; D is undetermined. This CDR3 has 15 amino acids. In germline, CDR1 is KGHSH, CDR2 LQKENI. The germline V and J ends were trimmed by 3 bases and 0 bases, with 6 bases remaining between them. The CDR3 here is CASSPKNSGANVLTF. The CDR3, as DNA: TGTGCCAGCTCACCCAAAAACTCTGGGGCCAACGTCCTGACTTTC.

In nucleotides, the CDR3 is TGCAGCGCCCTAGAAAGATACCAAGAGACCCAGTACTTC. Translation: CSALERYQETQYF. The chain employs TRBV29-1 and TRBJ2-5; no reliable D call. In germline, CDR1 is SQVTM, CDR2 ANQGSEA. This CDR3 region has 13 residues. Trimming left V 7 bases short and J 0 bases short, with 12 bases between. The full variable domain, completed using reference TRBV29-1 and TRBJ2-5, is SAVISQKPSRDICQRGTSLTIQCQVDSQVTMMFWYRQQPGQSLTLIATANQGSEATYESGFVIDKFPISRPNLTFSTLTVSNMSPEDSSIYLCSALERYQETQYFGPGTRLLVL.

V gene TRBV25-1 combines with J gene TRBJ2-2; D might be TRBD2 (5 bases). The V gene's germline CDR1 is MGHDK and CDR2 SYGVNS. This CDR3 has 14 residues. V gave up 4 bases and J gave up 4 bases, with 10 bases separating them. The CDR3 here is CASSGSGGTGELFF. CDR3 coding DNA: TGTGCCAGCAGTGGAAGCGGTGGCACCGGGGAGCTGTTTTTT.

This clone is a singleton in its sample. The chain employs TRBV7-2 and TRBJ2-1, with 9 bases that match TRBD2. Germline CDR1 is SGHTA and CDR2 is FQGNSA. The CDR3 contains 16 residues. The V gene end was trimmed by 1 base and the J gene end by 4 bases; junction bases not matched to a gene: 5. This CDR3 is CASSLVRLAVYNEQFF. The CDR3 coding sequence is TGTGCCAGCAGCTTAGTTCGACTAGCGGTTTACAATGAGCAGTTCTTC.

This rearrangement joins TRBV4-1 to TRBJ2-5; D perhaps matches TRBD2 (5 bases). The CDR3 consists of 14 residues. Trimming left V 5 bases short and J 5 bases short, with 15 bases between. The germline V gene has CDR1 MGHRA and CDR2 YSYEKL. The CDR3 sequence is CASSTRRFYETQYF. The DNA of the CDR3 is TGCGCCAGCAGCACTCGGAGGTTCTATGAGACCCAGTACTTC.

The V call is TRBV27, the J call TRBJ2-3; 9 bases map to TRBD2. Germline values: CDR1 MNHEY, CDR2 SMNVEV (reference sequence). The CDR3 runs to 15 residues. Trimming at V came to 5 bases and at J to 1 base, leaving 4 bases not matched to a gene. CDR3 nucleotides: TGTGCCAGCAGTCCGGGACTAGCAGGCACAGATACGCAGTATTTT. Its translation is CASSPGLAGTDTQYF.

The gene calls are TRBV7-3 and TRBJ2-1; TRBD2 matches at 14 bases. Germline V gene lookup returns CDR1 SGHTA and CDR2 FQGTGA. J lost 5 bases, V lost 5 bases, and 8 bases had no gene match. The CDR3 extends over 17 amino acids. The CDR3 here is CASSLAEGLAGDNEQFF. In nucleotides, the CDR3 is TGTGCCAGCAGCCTAGCCGAGGGACTAGCGGGGGACAATGAGCAGTTCTTC.

The CDR3 is CSVERTDYGYTF. In nucleotides, the CDR3 is TGCAGCGTTGAGAGAACAGACTATGGCTACACCTTC. The V gene is TRBV29-1, the J gene TRBJ1-2, with D uncertain. The V gene's germline CDR1 is SQVTM and CDR2 ANQGSEA. CDR3 length: 12 residues. Trimming cost V 3 bases and J 3 bases, with 8 bases left between them. The full variable domain, completed using reference TRBV29-1 and TRBJ1-2, is SAVISQKPSRDICQRGTSLTIQCQVDSQVTMMFWYRQQPGQSLTLIATANQGSEATYESGFVIDKFPISRPNLTFSTLTVSNMSPEDSSIYLCSVERTDYGYTFGSGTRLTVV.

In DNA, the CDR3 is TGTGCCAGCATCATATCAACAGGGAGACGGGGCACTGAAGCTTTCTTT. It specifies CASIISTGRRGTEAFF. The chain has TRBV6-6 and TRBJ1-1; D might be TRBD1 (6 bases). V lost 7 bases, J lost 4 bases, and 22 bases lay in between. The CDR3 has 16 amino acids. The germline CDR1 and CDR2 sequences are MNHNY and SVGAGI (reference sequence).

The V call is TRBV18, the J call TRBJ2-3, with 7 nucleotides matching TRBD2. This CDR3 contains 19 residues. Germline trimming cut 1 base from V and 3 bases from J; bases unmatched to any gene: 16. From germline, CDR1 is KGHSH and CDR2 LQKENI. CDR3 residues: CASSPQRKGVGGPTDTQYF. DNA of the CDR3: TGTGCCAGCTCACCACAGAGAAAAGGAGTGGGAGGGCCTACAGATACGCAGTATTTT. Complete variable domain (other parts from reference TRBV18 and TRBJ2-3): NAGVMQNPRHLVRRRGQEARLRCSPMKGHSHVYWYRQLPEEGLKFMVYLQKENIIDESGMPKERFSAEFPKEGPSILRIQQVVRGDSAAYFCASSPQRKGVGGPTDTQYFGPGTRLTVL.

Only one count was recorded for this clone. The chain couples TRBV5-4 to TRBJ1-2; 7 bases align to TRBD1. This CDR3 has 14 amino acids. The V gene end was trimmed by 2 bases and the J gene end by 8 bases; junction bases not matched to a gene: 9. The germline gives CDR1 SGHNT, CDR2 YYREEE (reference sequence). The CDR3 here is CASSFDSGGGGYTF. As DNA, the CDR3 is TGTGCCAGCAGCTTCGATTCAGGGGGAGGAGGCTACACCTTC.

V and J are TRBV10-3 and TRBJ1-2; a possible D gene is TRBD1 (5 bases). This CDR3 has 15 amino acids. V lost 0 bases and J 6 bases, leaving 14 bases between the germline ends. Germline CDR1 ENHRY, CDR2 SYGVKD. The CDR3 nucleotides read TGTGCCATCAGTGAGTCGATGGGGCCCTACGATGGCTACACCTTC. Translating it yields CAISESMGPYDGYTF.

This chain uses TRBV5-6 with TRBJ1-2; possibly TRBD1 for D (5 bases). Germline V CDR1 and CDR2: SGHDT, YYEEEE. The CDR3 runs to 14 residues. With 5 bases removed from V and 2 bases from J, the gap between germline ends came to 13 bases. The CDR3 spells CASSTPTANYGYTF. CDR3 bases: TGTGCCAGCAGTACCCCGACAGCAAACTATGGCTACACCTTC.

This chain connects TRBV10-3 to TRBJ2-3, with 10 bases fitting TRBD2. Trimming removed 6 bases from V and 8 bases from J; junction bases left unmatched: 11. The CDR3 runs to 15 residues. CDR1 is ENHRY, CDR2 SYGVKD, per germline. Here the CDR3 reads CAISLQAGGLGTQYF. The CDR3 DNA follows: TGTGCCATCAGCCTCCAAGCGGGAGGGCTTGGTACGCAGTATTTT.

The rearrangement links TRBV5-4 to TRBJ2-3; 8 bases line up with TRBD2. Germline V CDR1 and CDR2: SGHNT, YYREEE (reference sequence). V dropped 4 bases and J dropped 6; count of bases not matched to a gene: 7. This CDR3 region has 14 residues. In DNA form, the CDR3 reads TGTGCCAGCAGCCTCGGACTAGCCGGGGATACGCAGTATTTT. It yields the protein CASSLGLAGDTQYF.

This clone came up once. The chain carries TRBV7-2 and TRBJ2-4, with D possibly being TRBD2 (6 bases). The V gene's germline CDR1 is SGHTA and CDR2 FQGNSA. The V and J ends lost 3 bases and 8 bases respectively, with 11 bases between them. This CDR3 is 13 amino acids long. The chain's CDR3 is CASSFWTKDIQYF. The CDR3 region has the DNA TGTGCCAGCAGCTTTTGGACTAAGGACATTCAGTACTTC.

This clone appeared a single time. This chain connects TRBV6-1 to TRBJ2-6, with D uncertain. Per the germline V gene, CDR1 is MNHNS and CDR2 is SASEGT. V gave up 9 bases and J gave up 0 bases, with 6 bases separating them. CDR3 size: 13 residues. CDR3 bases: TGTGCCAGTACCAGCTCTGGGGCCAACGTCCTGACTTTC. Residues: CASTSSGANVLTF.

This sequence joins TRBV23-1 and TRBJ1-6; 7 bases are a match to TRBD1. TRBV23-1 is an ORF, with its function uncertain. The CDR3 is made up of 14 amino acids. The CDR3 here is CYPGQSSYNSPLHF. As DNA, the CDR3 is TGCTACCCGGGACAGAGCTCCTATAATTCACCCCTCCACTTT.

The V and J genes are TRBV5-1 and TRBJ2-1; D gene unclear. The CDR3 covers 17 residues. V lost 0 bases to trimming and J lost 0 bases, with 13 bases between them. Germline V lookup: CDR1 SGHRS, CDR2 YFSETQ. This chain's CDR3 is CASSLAARPSSYNEQFF. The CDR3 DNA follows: TGCGCCAGCAGCTTGGCCGCGCGCCCGAGCTCCTACAATGAGCAGTTCTTC.

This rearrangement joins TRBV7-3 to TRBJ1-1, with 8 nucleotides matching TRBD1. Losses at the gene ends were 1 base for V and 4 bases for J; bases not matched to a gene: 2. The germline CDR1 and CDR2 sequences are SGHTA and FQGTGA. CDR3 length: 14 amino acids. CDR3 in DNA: TGTGCCAGCAGCTTAAGCACAGGGGGCACTGAAGCTTTCTTT. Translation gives CASSLSTGGTEAFF.

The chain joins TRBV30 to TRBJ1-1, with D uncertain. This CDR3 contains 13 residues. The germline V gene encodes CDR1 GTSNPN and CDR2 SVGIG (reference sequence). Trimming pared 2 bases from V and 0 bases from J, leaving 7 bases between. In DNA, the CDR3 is TGTGCCTGGAGTTTGGCAATGAACACTGAAGCTTTCTTT. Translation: CAWSLAMNTEAFF. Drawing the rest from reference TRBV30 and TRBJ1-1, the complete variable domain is SQTIHQWPATLVQPVGSPLSLECTVEGTSNPNLYWYRQAAGRGLQLLFYSVGIGQISSEVPQNLSASRPQDRQFILSSKKLLLSDSGFYLCAWSLAMNTEAFFGQGTRLTVV.

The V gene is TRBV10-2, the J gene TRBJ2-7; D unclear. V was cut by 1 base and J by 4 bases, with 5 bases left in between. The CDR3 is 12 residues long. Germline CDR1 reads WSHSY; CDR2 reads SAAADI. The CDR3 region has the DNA TGCGCCAGCAGTGAGTGGGCTTACGAGCAGTACTTC. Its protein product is CASSEWAYEQYF.

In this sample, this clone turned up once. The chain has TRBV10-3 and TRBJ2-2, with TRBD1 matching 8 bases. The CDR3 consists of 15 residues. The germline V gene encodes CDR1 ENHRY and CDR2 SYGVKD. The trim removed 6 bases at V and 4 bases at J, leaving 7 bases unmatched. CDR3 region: CAISPGGEGTGELFF. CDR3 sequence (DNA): TGTGCCATCAGCCCAGGGGGCGAGGGCACCGGGGAGCTGTTTTTT.